The clone carrying this T cell receptor beta chain has only one observation. As yet, its antigen is unknown. The sample originates from a study of OX40 agonist ivuxolimab in advanced cancers. Study context: It was ivuxolimab, an agonistic anti-OX40 (CD134) antibody, that patients were treated with.

Overall study findings and caveats: Certain nonresponders additionally had low normalized T-cell clonal expansion. Doses of 0.1 to 3.0 mg/kg were accompanied by clonal expansion of CD4+ and CD8+ blood T cells by week 6.

Profiled with immunoSEQ multiplex PCR; TCRdb holds only in-frame clones, not every one. Among roughly 56,000 clones listed, 80% to 90% were seen once. The receptor was derived from an adult with an advanced solid tumor such as melanoma, head and neck, liver or kidney cancer. The source was CD4+ or CD8+ T cells sorted from blood, collected in a trial of the OX40 agonist ivuxolimab.

The DNA for the CDR3 is TGTGCCAGCACTAGCGGACACAATGAGCAGTTCTTC. Translation: CASTSGHNEQFF. This chain connects TRBV2 to TRBJ2-1; TRBD2 aligns across 7 bases. The junction had 2 bases not matched to a gene; V was cut back by 7 bases and J by 5 bases. Germline V lookup: CDR1 SNHLY, CDR2 FYNNEI. CDR3 length: 12 amino acids.